Detailed here is one T cell receptor beta chain. Method: immunoSEQ multiplex PCR; TCRdb's copy keeps in-frame clones and lacks some. The sample lists more than 200,000 clones, 82% occurring once. The CDR3 is 15 amino acids. The V segment lost 5 bases and the J segment 0 bases; nucleotides outside the gene matches: 0. Germline-derived CDR1 and CDR2 are SGHAT and FQNNGV. The source of the sample is a study of blood T cell repertoires in COVID-19. The V gene is TRBV11-2, the J gene TRBJ1-6; 8 positions match TRBD1. The clonotype was recovered from a woman aged 80 or over with active or convalescent COVID-19. Sequencing used peripheral blood. CDR3 amino acids: CASSGTGSYNSPLHF. CDR3 DNA sequence: TGTGCCAGCAGCGGGACAGGCTCCTATAATTCACCCCTCCACTTT. The whole variable domain, remainder taken from reference TRBV11-2 and TRBJ1-6, is EAGVAQSPRYKIIEKRQSVAFWCNPISGHATLYWYQQILGQGPKLLIQFQNNGVVDDSQLPKDRFSAERLKGVDSTLKIQPAKLEDSAVYLCASSGTGSYNSPLHFGNGTRLTVT.